This TCR beta chain originates from a study of blood T cell repertoires in COVID-19. TCRdb's table, derived via immunoSEQ multiplex PCR, lists solely in-frame clones and lacks some. The repertoire has approximately 220,000 clones, approximately 81% of them found once; the top ten carry 2.5% to 3.5%. From germline, CDR1 is SQVTM and CDR2 ANQGSEA. The CDR3 length is 12 residues. Between the trimmed V and J ends, which lost 6 bases and 0 bases, there was a span of 6 bases. Sequenced input: peripheral blood. This TCR was recovered from a man aged 45-65 years who had recovered from COVID-19. The V gene is TRBV29-1, the J gene TRBJ1-3; a weak D match, TRBD1 (5 bases). CDR3 residues: CSVRGSGNTIYF. DNA for the CDR3: TGCAGCGTAAGGGGCTCTGGAAACACCATATATTTT.